Sequencing of this T cell receptor beta chain was carried out in a study of CD8+CD57+ T cells in acquired aplastic anemia. About the study: DNA per sorted CD4+ or CD8+ sample ranged about 0.18 to 30 ug, averaging roughly 3.3 ug. Study results and caveats: Significance was not reached for CD8+ Simpson's diversity between patients and controls.

It was patients with CD8+CD57+ cell expansion by flow cytometry who were chosen for sequencing. Each patient gave a blood sample that was collected before any therapy had been received. Investigators profiled TCR beta VDJ and CDR3 from genomic DNA template. TCRdb re-derived calls from the reads in MiXCR, one entry per CDR3 protein. The repertoire holds hundreds of thousands of distinct CDR3 sequences, with almost 50% as singletons. The V end was cut by 4 bases, the J end by 7 bases, with 23 bases between. This CDR3 has 17 residues. CDR1 SGHNT and CDR2 YYREEE come from the germline V gene (reference sequence). As concerns this clonotype: Its antigen is unidentified.

The sample taken for sequencing was sorted CD4+, CD8+, or CD8+CD57+ T cells (not recorded which) from PBMCs. V is TRBV5-4 and J is TRBJ2-2, with a weak D call TRBD2 (7 bases). The receptor was derived from a human donor with aplastic anemia. In nucleotides, the CDR3 is TGTGCCAGCAGCGCTCCCTGGGGGCGGGGGTTCAACGGGGAGCTGTTTTTT. It codes for CASSAPWGRGFNGELFF.